This T cell receptor (beta chain) was sequenced during a study of cytomegalovirus exposure and HLA in healthy donors. The PCR employed 60 Vbeta primers together with 13 Jbeta primers. Profiled with immunoSEQ multiplex PCR; TCRdb holds only in-frame clones, not every one. The table lists around 89,000 clones, roughly 80% of them singletons. This receptor was identified in a girl aged 2-9 years in good health and CMV-seropositive. Material: PBMCs.

The CDR3 sequence is CASSVETGINEQFF. CDR3 bases: TGTGCCAGCAGTGTCGAGACAGGCATCAATGAGCAGTTCTTC. The chain uses TRBV2 and TRBJ2-1; D may be TRBD1 (6 bases). CDR3 length: 14 residues. Germline loops: CDR1 SNHLY, CDR2 FYNNEI. The germline V and J ends were trimmed by 4 bases and 6 bases, with 13 bases remaining between them. The whole variable domain, filled in from reference TRBV2 and TRBJ2-1, reads EPEVTQTPSHQVTQMGQEVILRCVPISNHLYFYWYRQILGQKVEFLVSFYNNEISEKSEIFDDQFSVERPDGSNFTLKIRSTKLEDSAMYFCASSVETGINEQFFGPGTRLTVL.